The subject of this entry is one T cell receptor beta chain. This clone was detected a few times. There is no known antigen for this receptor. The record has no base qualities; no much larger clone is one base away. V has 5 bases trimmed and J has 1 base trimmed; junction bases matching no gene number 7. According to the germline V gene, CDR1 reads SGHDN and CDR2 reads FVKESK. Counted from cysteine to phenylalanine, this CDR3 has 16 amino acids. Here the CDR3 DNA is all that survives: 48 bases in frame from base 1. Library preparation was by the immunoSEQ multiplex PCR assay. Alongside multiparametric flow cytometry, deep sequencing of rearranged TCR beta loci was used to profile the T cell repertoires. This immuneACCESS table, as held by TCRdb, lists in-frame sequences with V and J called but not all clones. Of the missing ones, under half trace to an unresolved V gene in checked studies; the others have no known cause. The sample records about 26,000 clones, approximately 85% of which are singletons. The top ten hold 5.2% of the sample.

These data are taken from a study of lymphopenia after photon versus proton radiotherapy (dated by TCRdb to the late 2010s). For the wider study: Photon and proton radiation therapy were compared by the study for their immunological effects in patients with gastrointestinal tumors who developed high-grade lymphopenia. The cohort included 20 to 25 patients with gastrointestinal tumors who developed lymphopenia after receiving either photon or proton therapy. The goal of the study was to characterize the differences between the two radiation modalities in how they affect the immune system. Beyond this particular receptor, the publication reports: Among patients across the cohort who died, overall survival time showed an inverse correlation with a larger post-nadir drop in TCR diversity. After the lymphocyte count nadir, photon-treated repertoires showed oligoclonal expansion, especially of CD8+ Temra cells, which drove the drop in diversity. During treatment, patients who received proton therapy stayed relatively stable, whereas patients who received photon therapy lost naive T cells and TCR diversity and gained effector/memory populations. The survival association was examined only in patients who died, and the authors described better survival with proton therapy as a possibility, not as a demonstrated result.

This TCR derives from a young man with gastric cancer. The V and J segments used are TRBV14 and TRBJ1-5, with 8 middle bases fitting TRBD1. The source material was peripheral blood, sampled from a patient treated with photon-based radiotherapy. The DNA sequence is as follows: TGTGCCAGCAGCTCACCGACAGGGGACAGCAATCAGCCCCAGCATTTT. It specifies CASSSPTGDSNQPQHF. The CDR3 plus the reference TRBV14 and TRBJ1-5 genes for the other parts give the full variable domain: EAGVTQFPSHSVIEKGQTVTLRCDPISGHDNLYWYRRVMGKEIKFLLHFVKESKQDESGMPNNRFLAERTGGTYSTLKVQPAELEDSGVYFCASSSPTGDSNQPQHFGDGTRLSIL.